The clone carrying this T cell receptor (beta chain) was counted many times. Its specificity is not known. CDR1 and CDR2 from the germline V gene are MNHNS and SASEGT. The CDR3 loop spans 15 amino acids. V was trimmed by 4 bases and J by 4 bases, leaving 13 bases between them. RNA transcripts provided the source from which TCR beta CDR3 regions were amplified. The TCR CDR3 was amplified in a first-round RT-PCR using the HTBI primer set. In TCRdb, the multiplex PCR reads were re-called with MiXCR into one record per CDR3 protein. The table lists about 360,000 distinct CDR3 sequences, roughly 13% of them singletons. The data are from a study of T cells in Graves' hyperthyroidism and ophthalmopathy. Study-level information: At the time of initial diagnosis and before any treatment, peripheral blood was collected. Study-level findings and limits: In blood, most of the thyroid clonotypes expanded above 0.001 were also present.

Across 18 months, stable Graves' hyperthyroidism was marked by no progression to ophthalmopathy. Sequenced material: blood. The sequence came from a young woman with Graves' hyperthyroidism. The rearrangement links TRBV6-1 to TRBJ2-2; D is perhaps TRBD1 (6 bases). CDR3 DNA sequence: TGTGCCAGCAGTGGCTCCGACAGGCCCACCGGGGAGCTGTTTTTT. This encodes CASSGSDRPTGELFF.